This record looks at one T cell receptor beta chain sequence and its context. No antigen is known for it. The sample is drawn from a study of CD8+ T cells in alopecia areata. CDR3 length: 13 residues. The germline V and J ends were trimmed by 4 bases and 1 base, with 9 bases remaining between them. Germline lookup yields CDR1 SGHDT and CDR2 YYEEEE. The study's findings and limits: The study also sequences resident alphabeta T cells of normal skin in scalp samples.

It was from alopecia areata patients that lesional scalp punch biopsies and peripheral blood were collected. Sorting of CD4+ and CD8+ T cells was performed on PBMCs. cDNA reverse transcribed from extracted RNA served as the sequencing template. The protocol was immunoSEQ multiplex PCR, while the TCRdb copy is restricted to in-frame clones and leaves out a portion. The sample has tens of thousands of clones, roughly 51% seen once; the top ten hold approximately 5.4%. Sequenced: NKG2D-high CD8+ T cells sorted from blood. The source of this sequence is a human donor with alopecia areata. V gene TRBV5-6 combines with J gene TRBJ2-7; D not certain. The CDR3 DNA sequence: TGTGCCAGCAGCACACTGGGGTCCTACGAGCAGTACTTC. Its translation is CASSTLGSYEQYF. The variable domain in full, with the rest retrieved from reference TRBV5-6 and TRBJ2-7, is DAGVTQSPTHLIKTRGQQVTLRCSPKSGHDTVSWYQQALGQGPQFIFQYYEEEERQRGNFPDRFSGHQFPNYSSELNVNALLLGDSALYLCASSTLGSYEQYFGPGTRLTVT.